Detailed here is one T cell receptor (beta chain). The record originates from a study of blood T cell repertoires in COVID-19. Original analysis: Cell counts per sample came from amplifying reference gene primers. The method was immunoSEQ multiplex PCR; TCRdb's version includes in-frame clones alone and lacks a portion of them. V, J and clone size are those of that table, while D and trimming were read from the DNA. The table lists 150,000 to 200,000 clones, roughly 81% of them singletons. The V end lost 3 bases, the J end lost 5 bases, and 8 bases lay between the germline ends. The CDR3 runs to 13 residues. The germline V gene encodes CDR1 LGHNA and CDR2 YNFKEQ. During active infection, Seattle patients enrolled and were then monitored through disease.

Sequencing was done on a sample of peripheral blood. The receptor comes from a woman aged 80 or older with COVID-19, enrolled during active disease. The chain employs TRBV4-2 and TRBJ2-1, with D uncertain. The CDR3 sequence: CASSQRLDNEQFF. DNA for the CDR3: TGTGCCAGCAGCCAGAGGCTAGACAATGAGCAGTTCTTC.